Below are 27 T cell receptor beta chains sequenced from a single sample in a study of cytomegalovirus exposure and HLA in healthy donors. Amplification used 60 Vbeta primers and 13 Jbeta primers. Sequenced by immunoSEQ multiplex PCR; TCRdb stores in-frame clones only, minus some. The sample records 80,000 or so clones, more than 65% being singletons. The sample was PBMCs. The receptor set was obtained from a male donor in good health and CMV-seropositive.

V usage is TRBV6-5 and J usage is TRBJ1-4, with D possibly matching TRBD1 (5 bases). CDR3 length equals 15 residues. Germline CDR1 MNHEY, CDR2 SVGAGI. V was clipped by 6 bases and J by 0 bases, with 11 bases between them. CDR3 sequence reads: CASRTGEPTNEKLFF. The CDR3, as DNA: TGTGCCAGCAGAACAGGAGAACCAACTAATGAAAAACTGTTTTTT.

V gene TRBV9 combines with J gene TRBJ2-3; TRBD2 matches 9 bases. The CDR3 totals 15 residues. V shed 3 bases and J 2 bases; nucleotides not matched to a gene: 4. The germline gives CDR1 SGDLS, CDR2 YYNGEE. In DNA form, the CDR3 reads TGTGCCAGCAGCGAGACTAGCGGATACACAGATACGCAGTATTTT. Protein sequence: CASSETSGYTDTQYF.

This chain uses TRBV4-1 with TRBJ1-2, with 9 bases fitting TRBD1. The V and J ends lost 0 bases and 5 bases, in that order; junction bases with no gene match: 4. The CDR3 is 15 residues long. CDR1 and CDR2 from the germline V gene are MGHRA and YSYEKL. CDR3 bases: TGCGCCAGCAGCCAAGAACAGGGGGCGAGGTATGGCTACACCTTC. As protein: CASSQEQGARYGYTF.

This clone was counted only a few times. The chain carries TRBV5-4 and TRBJ1-2; perhaps TRBD1 as D (5 bases). This CDR3 has 14 amino acids. The germline CDR1 and CDR2 sequences are SGHNT and YYREEE (reference sequence). The V and J ends lost 5 bases and 4 bases respectively, with 15 bases between them. CDR3 loop: CASRFRALGYGYTF. CDR3 nucleotide sequence: TGTGCCAGCAGATTCAGGGCGTTGGGCTATGGCTACACCTTC.

This rearrangement joins TRBV29-1 to TRBJ2-7; 8 bases fit TRBD1. Trimming removed 4 bases from V and 2 bases from J; junction bases left unmatched: 10. This CDR3 has 15 amino acids. Germline CDR1 and CDR2: SQVTM and ANQGSEA. The CDR3: CSVGIPRGQTYEQYF. CDR3 DNA sequence: TGCAGCGTTGGTATCCCCAGGGGGCAAACCTACGAGCAGTACTTC.

Here the CDR3 reads CASSYSGQGALETQYF. CDR3 DNA: TGTGCCAGCAGTTACTCGGGACAGGGGGCTTTGGAGACCCAGTACTTC. This chain uses TRBV6-5 with TRBJ2-5; TRBD1 agrees at 12 bases. V was clipped by 0 bases and J by 5 bases; unmatched bases: 4. This CDR3 spans 16 amino acids. CDR1 is MNHEY and CDR2 is SVGAGI in the germline V gene.

The V call is TRBV5-1, the J call TRBJ2-7, with a weak D call TRBD2 (5 bases). V was trimmed by 7 bases and J by 0 bases, leaving 5 bases between them. The CDR3 runs to 11 residues. Germline CDR1 reads SGHRS; CDR2 reads YFSETQ. The CDR3 protein is CASGSSYEQYF. The CDR3 coding sequence is TGCGCCAGCGGGAGCTCCTACGAGCAGTACTTC.

This clone was recorded only once. The gene calls are TRBV28 and TRBJ1-5; 8 bases fit TRBD1. The CDR3 length is 14 residues. J was trimmed by 7 bases and V by 6 bases; bases with no gene match: 8. From germline, CDR1 is MDHEN and CDR2 SYDVKM. CDR3 DNA: TGTGCCAGCAGCACCGGACAGGGTGGGCAGCCCCAGCATTTT. It specifies CASSTGQGGQPQHF.

The rearrangement uses TRBV4-3 and TRBJ2-5; 10 nucleotides agree with TRBD2. There are 15 residues in the CDR3. V dropped 3 bases and J dropped 5; count of bases not matched to a gene: 6. Per germline, CDR1 LGHNA and CDR2 YSLEER. The CDR3 loop reads CASSQERGGGETQYF. The DNA for the CDR3 is TGCGCCAGCAGCCAGGAGCGGGGGGGCGGGGAGACCCAGTACTTC.

The gene calls are TRBV6-1 and TRBJ2-5; no clear D. The CDR3 spans 13 residues. V was pared by 5 bases and J by 0 bases, with 7 bases between. Per germline, CDR1 MNHNS and CDR2 SASEGT. The CDR3 loop reads CASSSTYQETQYF. As DNA, the CDR3 is TGTGCCAGCAGTTCCACTTACCAAGAGACCCAGTACTTC.

This clone was seen just once. A junction end diverges from the germline sequence, so it may reflect a read error. This sample also contains other DNA sequences that code for the same CDR3. V usage is TRBV7-8 and J usage is TRBJ2-7; 7 nucleotides align to TRBD2. CDR3 length: 15 residues. CDR1 SGHVS and CDR2 FQNEAQ come from the germline V gene. DNA of the CDR3: TGTGCCAGCAGCTTAGGACTAGTGCCCCGGGGGGAGCAGTACTTT. Translated, it gives CASSLGLVPRGEQYF.

The V call is TRBV7-2, the J call TRBJ2-7; the D gene is possibly TRBD1 (6 bases). The length of the CDR3 is 17 residues. Deletions cut 1 base from V and 2 bases from J, with 18 bases between. Germline values: CDR1 SGHTA, CDR2 FQGNSA. The CDR3 nucleotides read TGTGCCAGCAGCTTAGACGGGATCTGGGGGCAGGCCTACGAGCAGTACTTC. It translates to CASSLDGIWGQAYEQYF.

The V and J genes are TRBV5-5 and TRBJ2-2, with 10 bases fitting TRBD2. V shed 2 bases and J 1 base; nucleotides not matched to a gene: 2. Germline V lookup: CDR1 SGHKS, CDR2 YYEKEE (reference sequence). The CDR3 is 16 amino acids. CDR3 sequence: CASSLSSGRNTGELFF. The DNA of the CDR3 is TGTGCCAGCAGCTTATCTAGCGGGAGGAACACCGGGGAGCTGTTTTTT.

This chain joins TRBV5-1 and TRBJ2-5; a weak D match, TRBD2 (5 bases). The CDR3 covers 13 residues. Germline V CDR1 and CDR2: SGHRS, YFSETQ. V was clipped by 4 bases and J by 4 bases, with 11 bases between them. CDR3: CASSPSGGETQYF. CDR3 DNA sequence: TGCGCCAGCAGCCCCAGCGGTGGAGAGACCCAGTACTTC.

This clone was counted once. The chain recombines TRBV19 with TRBJ2-6; D is uncertain. V lost 8 bases, J lost 0 bases, and 14 bases lay in between. The V gene's germline CDR1 is LNHDA and CDR2 SQIVND (reference sequence). CDR3 length equals 16 residues. The CDR3, as DNA: TGTGCCAGTCAGGTGGAAATGGGCTCTGGGGCCAACGTCCTGACTTTC. It translates to CASQVEMGSGANVLTF. The variable domain in full, completed from reference TRBV19 and TRBJ2-6, reads DGGITQSPKYLFRKEGQNVTLSCEQNLNHDAMYWYRQDPGQGLRLIYYSQIVNDFQKGDIAEGYSVSREKKESFPLTVTSAQKNPTAFYLCASQVEMGSGANVLTFGAGSRLTVL.

This clone has just one count. The junction departs from the called germline gene at one end, perhaps through a read error. The V and J genes are TRBV7-9 and TRBJ1-2, with D perhaps matching TRBD1 (6 bases). The CDR3 spans 12 residues. CDR1 SEHNR and CDR2 FQNEAQ come from the germline V gene (reference sequence). The CDR3: CSSSLQGRGYTF. In nucleotides, the CDR3 is TGTTCCAGCAGCTTACAGGGCCGCGGCTACACCTTC.

This clone was counted once. The gene calls are TRBV6-1 and TRBJ2-7; 8 nucleotides align to TRBD2. The CDR3 covers 16 residues. Germline V CDR1 and CDR2: MNHNS, SASEGT. V was clipped by 1 base and J by 1 base; unmatched bases: 6. The CDR3 DNA reads as TGTGCCAGCAGTGAAGTGAGTAGCGGGGTATCCTACGAGCAGTACTTC. The encoded protein is CASSEVSSGVSYEQYF.

The gene calls are TRBV5-1 and TRBJ1-1; D may be TRBD1 (5 bases). Germline V gives CDR1 SGHRS, CDR2 YFSETQ. V was trimmed by 2 bases and J by 2 bases, leaving 13 bases between them. The CDR3 is made up of 15 amino acids. The CDR3 loop is CASSFRAQGNTEAFF. DNA of the CDR3: TGCGCCAGCAGCTTCCGGGCCCAGGGCAACACTGAAGCTTTCTTT.

This chain joins TRBV19 and TRBJ1-1, with D possibly being TRBD1 (6 bases). The CDR3 covers 15 residues. Germline values: CDR1 LNHDA, CDR2 SQIVND (reference sequence). V was shortened by 4 bases and J by 5 bases, with 17 bases between the two germline ends. The CDR3: CASSKPGELRTEAFF. The CDR3 nucleotides read TGTGCCAGTAGTAAGCCAGGGGAGTTGAGGACTGAAGCTTTCTTT.

For this clone: The DNA is left out, because the CDR3 cannot be placed on it with certainty; the CDR3 is given as TCRdb lists it. This chain links TRBV6-1 with TRBJ1-2; the D call in the table, TRBD1, was not verified against the DNA. Germline values: CDR1 MNHNS, CDR2 SASEGT. The CDR3 length is 11 residues, termini included. The CDR3 loop reads CASSEVGRGNF.

This clone was seen a handful of times. This chain uses TRBV7-2 with TRBJ2-3; D gene unclear. Trimming stripped 4 bases from V and 4 bases from J, with 6 bases between. Germline values: CDR1 SGHTA, CDR2 FQGNSA. This CDR3 comprises 12 residues. The CDR3 region is CASSSTADTQYF. The CDR3 nucleotides are TGTGCCAGCAGCTCTACAGCAGATACGCAGTATTTT.

This chain uses TRBV11-2 with TRBJ2-3, with TRBD2 identical over 7 bases. CDR3 size: 15 residues. Germline V gene lookup returns CDR1 SGHAT and CDR2 FQNNGV. J was trimmed by 0 bases and V by 5 bases; bases with no gene match: 5. The CDR3 region has the DNA TGTGCCAGCAGCGGGGAGGGAAAAAGCACAGATACGCAGTATTTT. Residues: CASSGEGKSTDTQYF.

The chain couples TRBV5-1 to TRBJ2-5, with 10 nucleotides matching TRBD2. J gave up 8 bases and V 4 bases, and 14 bases lay outside the gene matches. The CDR3 covers 16 residues. Germline lookup yields CDR1 SGHRS and CDR2 YFSETQ. Here the CDR3 reads CASSQIAGGPLGTQYF. The CDR3, as DNA: TGCGCCAGCAGCCAAATAGCGGGGGGCCCCCTTGGCACCCAGTACTTC.

The CDR3 DNA reads as TGCGCCAGCAGCTCGGGACTAGCGGGAGGGGAGACCCAGTACTTC. Protein: CASSSGLAGGETQYF. The V and J genes are TRBV5-1 and TRBJ2-5; 16 bases map to TRBD2. The CDR3 consists of 15 residues. The junction had 1 base not matched to a gene; V was cut back by 3 bases and J by 5 bases. In germline, CDR1 is SGHRS, CDR2 YFSETQ.

This chain uses TRBV7-2 with TRBJ1-1; D remains ambiguous. This CDR3 is built from 13 residues. The V and J ends lost 3 bases and 5 bases respectively, with 10 bases between them. CDR1 is SGHTA and CDR2 is FQGNSA in the germline V gene. The CDR3: CASSFSRRTEAFF. Here the CDR3 DNA reads TGTGCCAGCAGCTTCTCTCGCAGGACTGAAGCTTTCTTT.

The rearrangement uses TRBV7-6 and TRBJ2-7; TRBD2 aligns across 13 bases. V lost 5 bases, J lost 0 bases, and 10 bases stayed unmatched. The CDR3 length is 18 residues. CDR1 and CDR2 (germline): SGHVS, FNYEAQ. CDR3 bases: TGTGCCAGCAGCCGGGCCGGGACTAGCGGGGCTAGCTCCTACGAGCAGTACTTC. This translates into CASSRAGTSGASSYEQYF.

The rearrangement joins TRBV30 to TRBJ2-3; D is uncertain. The germline V gene has CDR1 GTSNPN and CDR2 SVGIG (reference sequence). Trimming took off 1 base at V and 1 base at J, with 3 bases between the two ends. The CDR3 is made up of 12 amino acids. CDR3 loop: CAWSGGTDTQYF. The CDR3 coding sequence is TGTGCCTGGAGTGGAGGCACAGATACGCAGTATTTT.